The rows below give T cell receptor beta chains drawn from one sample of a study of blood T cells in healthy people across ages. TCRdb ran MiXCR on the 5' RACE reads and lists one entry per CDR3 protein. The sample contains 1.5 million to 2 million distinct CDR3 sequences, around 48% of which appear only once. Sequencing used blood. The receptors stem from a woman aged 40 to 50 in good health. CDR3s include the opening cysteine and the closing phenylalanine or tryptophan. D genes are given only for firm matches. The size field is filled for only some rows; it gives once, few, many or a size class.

cdr3_nt: TGTGCCTGCAGCTTATATGGGGACATGCATTCACCCCTCCACTTT; cdr3_aa: CACSLYGDMHSPLHF; clone_size: NA; v_call: TRBV13; d_call: NA; j_call: TRBJ1-6
cdr3_nt: TGTGCCAGCAGCTTAGCGCCTCCGAGCCGGGGAATGCAGTATTTT; cdr3_aa: CASSLAPPSRGMQYF; clone_size: NA; v_call: TRBV7-2; d_call: NA; j_call: TRBJ2-3
cdr3_nt: TGTGCCAGCAGTGCACCGGGACACCGATACAATGAGCAGTACTTC; cdr3_aa: CASSAPGHRYNEQYF; clone_size: NA; v_call: TRBV25-1; d_call: NA; j_call: TRBJ2-5
cdr3_nt: TGTGCCAGCTCACCACCCGAGAGGCTAGCCAAAAACATTCAGTACTTC; cdr3_aa: CASSPPERLAKNIQYF; clone_size: NA; v_call: TRBV18; d_call: NA; j_call: TRBJ2-4
cdr3_nt: TGTGCCAGCAGCCAGCCTACTACCTACGAGCAGTACTTC; cdr3_aa: CASSQPTTYEQYF; clone_size: NA; v_call: TRBV7-2; d_call: NA; j_call: TRBJ2-7
cdr3_nt: TGTGCCAGCAGGGAACCGGCGGGGGGCCTACATGAGCAGTTCTTC; cdr3_aa: CASREPAGGLHEQFF; clone_size: NA; v_call: TRBV12-3/TRBV12-4; d_call: TRBD2; j_call: TRBJ2-1
cdr3_nt: TGTGCCACCAGTGATAAGTCCCCGGCGGAAAGAGGGGATACGCAGTATTTT; cdr3_aa: CATSDKSPAERGDTQYF; clone_size: NA; v_call: TRBV24-1; d_call: NA; j_call: TRBJ2-3
cdr3_nt: TGTGCCAGCAGCCAAGCGGCAGGGGGGGCGAAATACAATGAGCAGTACTTC; cdr3_aa: CASSQAAGGAKYNEQYF; clone_size: NA; v_call: TRBV4-2; d_call: NA; j_call: TRBJ2-5
cdr3_nt: TGTGCCAGCAGCCACTCTACAATCACCTACGAGCAGTACTTC; cdr3_aa: CASSHSTITYEQYF; clone_size: NA; v_call: TRBV6-2/TRBV6-3; d_call: NA; j_call: TRBJ2-7
cdr3_nt: TGTGCCAGCAGCCACGAGCGGGGGGGCTCCTACAATGAGCAGTACTTC; cdr3_aa: CASSHERGGSYNEQYF; clone_size: once; v_call: TRBV3-1; d_call: TRBD2; j_call: TRBJ2-7
cdr3_nt: TGTGCCAGCACCCGGACAGGGAGGGCGACCCAGTACTTC; cdr3_aa: CASTRTGRATQYF; clone_size: few; v_call: TRBV6-5; d_call: NA; j_call: TRBJ2-5
cdr3_nt: TGCGCCAGCAGCCAATGGCGTTCAGGATCGAACACCGGGGAGCTGTTTTTT; cdr3_aa: CASSQWRSGSNTGELFF; clone_size: NA; v_call: TRBV4-1; d_call: NA; j_call: TRBJ2-2
cdr3_nt: TGCGCCAGCAAATGGACAGGGAGGGATTACGAGCAGTACTTC; cdr3_aa: CASKWTGRDYEQYF; clone_size: NA; v_call: TRBV10-1; d_call: NA; j_call: TRBJ2-7
cdr3_nt: TGCAGTGCTACCTCCAGGGGAGTTAATGAGCAGTTCTTC; cdr3_aa: CSATSRGVNEQFF; clone_size: few; v_call: TRBV20-1; d_call: NA; j_call: TRBJ2-1
cdr3_nt: TGTGCCAGCTCACCTGGGACAGACGCCAGCGAGCAGTACTTC; cdr3_aa: CASSPGTDASEQYF; clone_size: NA; v_call: TRBV18; d_call: TRBD1; j_call: TRBJ2-7
cdr3_nt: TGTGCCAGCTCACTCGTTCATTATGGCTACACCTTC; cdr3_aa: CASSLVHYGYTF; clone_size: NA; v_call: TRBV6-6; d_call: NA; j_call: TRBJ1-2
cdr3_nt: TGTGCCATAACCGGGACGCCGAGCTCTGGGGCCAACGTCCTGACTTTC; cdr3_aa: CAITGTPSSGANVLTF; clone_size: NA; v_call: TRBV12-3/TRBV12-4; d_call: NA; j_call: TRBJ2-6
cdr3_nt: TGTGCCAGCAGCCATTTCGGGACTAGCGGGGGGCCCCTTCCGGATACGCAGTATTTT; cdr3_aa: CASSHFGTSGGPLPDTQYF; clone_size: few; v_call: TRBV6-1; d_call: TRBD2; j_call: TRBJ2-3
cdr3_nt: TGTGCCAGCAGCTTCGAGGGGAGCGGAGAGCAGTACTTC; cdr3_aa: CASSFEGSGEQYF; clone_size: NA; v_call: TRBV7-9; d_call: NA; j_call: TRBJ2-4
cdr3_nt: TGCGCCAGCAGCCACGGGACAGGAGCCTCCTACAATGAGCAGTTCTTC; cdr3_aa: CASSHGTGASYNEQFF; clone_size: few; v_call: TRBV5-1; d_call: TRBD1; j_call: TRBJ2-1
cdr3_nt: TGTGCCACCAGTGAGACGTCCGGGGGTGTGGGCTACACCTTC; cdr3_aa: CATSETSGGVGYTF; clone_size: once; v_call: TRBV24-1; d_call: NA; j_call: TRBJ1-2
cdr3_nt: TGCGCCAGCAGCCGACTAGCGGGGACCAACAATGAGCAGTTCTTC; cdr3_aa: CASSRLAGTNNEQFF; clone_size: few; v_call: TRBV5-1; d_call: TRBD2; j_call: TRBJ2-1
cdr3_nt: TGTGCCAGCAGCCTTACAAGGGGGAAAGAGACCCAGTACTTC; cdr3_aa: CASSLTRGKETQYF; clone_size: NA; v_call: TRBV3-1; d_call: NA; j_call: TRBJ2-5
cdr3_nt: TGTGCCAGCAACGGCGGGGGGGCCCAGGGTGAGCAGTTCTTC; cdr3_aa: CASNGGGAQGEQFF; clone_size: NA; v_call: TRBV2; d_call: TRBD2; j_call: TRBJ2-1
cdr3_nt: TGTGCCAGCAGCTTATCGGCGGTCGGCGACGGGAATGAAAAACTGTTTTTT; cdr3_aa: CASSLSAVGDGNEKLFF; clone_size: NA; v_call: TRBV11-1; d_call: NA; j_call: TRBJ1-4
cdr3_nt: TGTGCCATCAGTTGGCTAGCGGGGGGACAGGGTCACGATGAGCAGTTCTTC; cdr3_aa: CAISWLAGGQGHDEQFF; clone_size: few; v_call: TRBV6-2/TRBV6-3; d_call: TRBD2; j_call: TRBJ2-1
cdr3_nt: TGTGCCAGCAGTACCTGGACTAGCGGGGGGCCGAAGAGAGAGACCCAGTACTTC; cdr3_aa: CASSTWTSGGPKRETQYF; clone_size: NA; v_call: TRBV6-2/TRBV6-3; d_call: TRBD2; j_call: TRBJ2-5
cdr3_nt: TGCAGTGCTAGAGAGCCCCGTGGTGGTAGCGGGGGGACCGAGTTCTTC; cdr3_aa: CSAREPRGGSGGTEFF; clone_size: once; v_call: TRBV20-1; d_call: TRBD2; j_call: TRBJ2-1
cdr3_nt: TGTGCCAGCAGTTTATCCCGGACAGGGGGCGCGGAGACCCAGTACTTC; cdr3_aa: CASSLSRTGGAETQYF; clone_size: NA; v_call: TRBV12-3/TRBV12-4; d_call: TRBD1; j_call: TRBJ2-5
cdr3_nt: TGTGCCAGCAGTTACTCCAGGGGAAGCCCTCAGTTCTTC; cdr3_aa: CASSYSRGSPQFF; clone_size: NA; v_call: TRBV6-5; d_call: NA; j_call: TRBJ2-1
cdr3_nt: TGCAGTGCTATTCCCGGGACAGTCAATGAGCAGTTCTTC; cdr3_aa: CSAIPGTVNEQFF; clone_size: NA; v_call: TRBV20-1; d_call: TRBD1; j_call: TRBJ2-1
cdr3_nt: TGCAGTGCTAGATACAGGGAGGGTGAAGCTTTCTTT; cdr3_aa: CSARYREGEAFF; clone_size: once; v_call: TRBV20-1; d_call: NA; j_call: TRBJ1-1
cdr3_nt: TGTGCCAGCAGACGGGGACAGGGGACACTTGAAGCTTTCTTT; cdr3_aa: CASRRGQGTLEAFF; clone_size: NA; v_call: TRBV12-3/TRBV12-4; d_call: TRBD1; j_call: TRBJ1-1
cdr3_nt: TGTGCCAGCAGCTTACTCAGCCGACTTACCTTAGCCAAAAACATTCAGTACTTC; cdr3_aa: CASSLLSRLTLAKNIQYF; clone_size: few; v_call: TRBV7-2; d_call: NA; j_call: TRBJ2-4
cdr3_nt: TGTGCCAGCAGTTCCCGGGCCGGAGGGAACATTCAGTACTTC; cdr3_aa: CASSSRAGGNIQYF; clone_size: NA; v_call: TRBV27; d_call: NA; j_call: TRBJ2-4
cdr3_nt: TGTGCCAGCAGCGTCAGGGCCAAAAGCTCTGGGGCCAACGTCCTGACTTTC; cdr3_aa: CASSVRAKSSGANVLTF; clone_size: few; v_call: TRBV5-5; d_call: NA; j_call: TRBJ2-6
cdr3_nt: TGTGCCAGCAGAGGGACAGGTGAAAAACTGTTTTTT; cdr3_aa: CASRGTGEKLFF; clone_size: NA; v_call: TRBV12-3/TRBV12-4; d_call: TRBD1; j_call: TRBJ1-4
cdr3_nt: TGTGCCAGCAGCTTAGGAGTGAAAGGAACGAGGGGGGCCAAAAACATTCAGTACTTC; cdr3_aa: CASSLGVKGTRGAKNIQYF; clone_size: few; v_call: TRBV7-8; d_call: NA; j_call: TRBJ2-4
cdr3_nt: TGTGCCAGCAGTGGGCCCAGGGGGGGCTACACCTTC; cdr3_aa: CASSGPRGGYTF; clone_size: NA; v_call: TRBV25-1; d_call: TRBD1; j_call: TRBJ1-2
cdr3_nt: TGTGCCAGCAGCCAATTGAGGGGCTATTACGAGCAGTACTTC; cdr3_aa: CASSQLRGYYEQYF; clone_size: NA; v_call: TRBV4-2; d_call: NA; j_call: TRBJ2-7
cdr3_nt: TGTGCCAGCAGCACGGGGGACAGGGCCGAGCAGTACTTC; cdr3_aa: CASSTGDRAEQYF; clone_size: NA; v_call: TRBV11-2; d_call: TRBD1; j_call: TRBJ2-7
cdr3_nt: TGCAGTGCTAGCATTGGGGCAGAGAACACTGAAGCTTTCTTT; cdr3_aa: CSASIGAENTEAFF; clone_size: NA; v_call: TRBV20-1; d_call: NA; j_call: TRBJ1-1
cdr3_nt: TGTGCCAGCAGCTTAGCCGACAGCCTACTAGCCAAAAACATTCAGTACTTC; cdr3_aa: CASSLADSLLAKNIQYF; clone_size: NA; v_call: TRBV7-9; d_call: NA; j_call: TRBJ2-4
cdr3_nt: TGTGCCAGCAGTTCACCGACAGTCAATGAAAAACTGTTTTTT; cdr3_aa: CASSSPTVNEKLFF; clone_size: NA; v_call: TRBV28; d_call: NA; j_call: TRBJ1-4
cdr3_nt: TGTGCCAGCAGTTTGGGAGGGGGCCCCTACGAGCAGTACTTC; cdr3_aa: CASSLGGGPYEQYF; clone_size: many; v_call: TRBV7-2; d_call: NA; j_call: TRBJ2-7
cdr3_nt: TGTGCCAGCTCACCACCGTACCGAGGGACGGGTGAGCAGTACTTC; cdr3_aa: CASSPPYRGTGEQYF; clone_size: few; v_call: TRBV18; d_call: NA; j_call: TRBJ2-7
cdr3_nt: TGTGCCACCAGCGGGACAGTTTCGCCGCCGGCCAAAAACATTCAGTACTTC; cdr3_aa: CATSGTVSPPAKNIQYF; clone_size: NA; v_call: TRBV15; d_call: TRBD1; j_call: TRBJ2-4
cdr3_nt: TGTGCCAGCAGTGAGGGCGAGGCGGGTGATGAGCAGTTCTTC; cdr3_aa: CASSEGEAGDEQFF; clone_size: NA; v_call: TRBV2; d_call: NA; j_call: TRBJ2-1
cdr3_nt: TGTGCCAGCAGTTTATTTGTAGAGGAGACCCAGTACTTC; cdr3_aa: CASSLFVEETQYF; clone_size: NA; v_call: TRBV27; d_call: NA; j_call: TRBJ2-5
cdr3_nt: TGCGCCAGCAGCCAAGAGGCGGGGTGGGACGGCTACACCTTC; cdr3_aa: CASSQEAGWDGYTF; clone_size: few; v_call: TRBV4-3; d_call: NA; j_call: TRBJ1-2
cdr3_nt: TGTGCCACCAGTGATTTCAACAGGGTGGGGGCCTACGAGCAGTACTTC; cdr3_aa: CATSDFNRVGAYEQYF; clone_size: NA; v_call: TRBV24-1; d_call: NA; j_call: TRBJ2-7
cdr3_nt: TGTGCCAGCAGTTCCGCCCCTAGGACAGGTCCCTACAATGAGCAGTTCTTC; cdr3_aa: CASSSAPRTGPYNEQFF; clone_size: NA; v_call: TRBV6-2/TRBV6-3; d_call: TRBD1; j_call: TRBJ2-1
cdr3_nt: TGTGCCAGCAGCTCCCTGTGGTTGGATACGCAGTATTTT; cdr3_aa: CASSSLWLDTQYF; clone_size: few; v_call: TRBV7-2; d_call: NA; j_call: TRBJ2-3
cdr3_nt: TGTGCCAGCAGCCTGGAGGGACTAGCATTAGGCGAGCAGTTCTTC; cdr3_aa: CASSLEGLALGEQFF; clone_size: few; v_call: TRBV7-2; d_call: TRBD2; j_call: TRBJ2-1